This T cell receptor (beta chain) was sequenced for a study of Ad26.COV2.S vaccination and SARS-CoV-2 variants. Study-level information: Ad26.COV2.S, an intramuscular injection, was given once or twice 56 days apart.

The sample's treatment: roughly 20 received Ad26.COV2.S at low or high dose, single or two shots; 5 received placebo; per-sample allocation not given. Vaccine and placebo recipients were sampled on day 63 after the first injection. The data were produced by immunoSEQ multiplex PCR, yet TCRdb's version contains in-frame clones alone and is incomplete. The sample includes 350,000 to 400,000 clones, 80% to 90% of them seen just once. V was cut by 3 bases and J by 5 bases, with 10 bases left in between. This CDR3 is 13 amino acids long. Germline values: CDR1 MNHEY, CDR2 SVGEGT. This chain connects TRBV6-2 or TRBV6-3 to TRBJ2-5; D possibly corresponds to TRBD2 (5 bases). Sequenced material: peripheral blood, taken in a trial of Ad26.COV2.S vaccine versus placebo. This TCR was sampled from a person between 18 and 60 years old who received the Ad26.COV2.S COVID-19 vaccine or a placebo. CDR3 amino acids: CASSYMGSETQYF. The CDR3 region has the DNA TGTGCCAGCAGTTATATGGGGAGCGAGACCCAGTACTTC.